Following are 12 T cell receptor beta chains from one sample sequenced in a study of shared clonotypes between healthy human individuals. Cells designated naive CD8 were CD45RO-negative and were positively selected for CCR7, with terminally differentiated effector memory CD45RA+ cells excluded. Clones were read by immunoSEQ multiplex PCR, and TCRdb kept only the in-frame ones, dropping some. Found here are approximately 1.9 million clones, roughly 93% of them singletons; the top ten hold around 1.7%. The sample taken for sequencing was naive CD8+ T cells from PBMCs. The source is a man aged 18 to 29 in good health. Some clones in this sample may be carry-over from other donors' samples.

J is TRBJ2-1 and V is TRBV5-1, with 10 bases that match TRBD2. The V gene end was trimmed by 6 bases and the J gene end by 4 bases; junction bases not matched to a gene: 7. Germline V CDR1 and CDR2: SGHRS, YFSETQ. The CDR3 length is 15 residues. Written as DNA, the CDR3 is TGCGCCAGCATTCCCACTAGCGGGAATTACAATGAGCAGTTCTTC. Protein: CASIPTSGNYNEQFF.

The chain joins TRBV10-3 to TRBJ2-3; tentatively, D is TRBD2 (5 bases). This CDR3 has 16 amino acids. CDR1 and CDR2 (germline): ENHRY, SYGVKD. V was shortened by 0 bases and J by 3 bases, with 13 bases between the two germline ends. The CDR3 nucleotides are TGTGCCATCAGTGAGTCGGGCGGGCGCAAGACAGATACGCAGTATTTT. Its protein product is CAISESGGRKTDTQYF.

J is TRBJ2-1 and V is TRBV7-9; possible D gene TRBD2, 5 bases. V lost 2 bases and J 0 bases, leaving 14 bases between the germline ends. Germline lookup yields CDR1 SEHNR and CDR2 FQNEAQ (reference sequence). The CDR3 has 17 amino acids. CDR3 nucleotides: TGTGCCAGCAGCTTATCTATCGGGGAATTCTCCTACAATGAGCAGTTCTTC. It is translated as CASSLSIGEFSYNEQFF.

The chain uses TRBV6-1 and TRBJ1-5, with 9 bases identical to TRBD1. This CDR3 has 14 amino acids. J was trimmed by 6 bases and V by 4 bases; bases with no gene match: 4. Germline loops: CDR1 MNHNS, CDR2 SASEGT. The chain's CDR3 is CASSGTGGVQPQHF. CDR3 DNA: TGTGCCAGCAGTGGCACAGGGGGCGTTCAGCCCCAGCATTTT.

The V and J genes are TRBV7-3 and TRBJ2-1, with TRBD1 matching 10 bases. CDR3 length equals 14 residues. Germline values: CDR1 SGHTA, CDR2 FQGTGA. V was clipped by 5 bases and J by 3 bases; unmatched bases: 1. CDR3 nucleotide sequence: TGTGCCAGCAGCCGGGACAGGGGCTACAATGAGCAGTTCTTC. It yields the protein CASSRDRGYNEQFF.

This clone has only one observation. The rearrangement joins TRBV13 to TRBJ2-7; TRBD1 aligns across 11 bases. Germline assignment: CDR1 PRHDT and CDR2 FYEKMQ (reference sequence). The CDR3 sequence is 16 residues long. V lost 5 bases, J lost 5 bases, and 11 bases stayed unmatched. CDR3 amino acids: CASSPGGQGAPHEQYF. In DNA form, the CDR3 reads TGTGCCAGCAGCCCGGGTGGACAGGGGGCGCCGCACGAGCAGTACTTC.

The J gene is TRBJ1-4, the V gene TRBV27; 9 bases match TRBD1. The CDR3 length is 14 residues. The junction had 8 bases not matched to a gene; V was cut back by 8 bases and J by 7 bases. Germline assignment: CDR1 MNHEY and CDR2 SMNVEV (reference sequence). The CDR3 loop reads CASGWGQGTEKLFF. In DNA, the CDR3 is TGTGCCAGCGGCTGGGGACAGGGAACTGAAAAACTGTTTTTT. Combining the CDR3 with reference TRBV27 and TRBJ1-4 gives the whole variable domain EAQVTQNPRYLITVTGKKLTVTCSQNMNHEYMSWYRQDPGLGLRQIYYSMNVEVTDKGDVPEGYKVSRKEKRNFPLILESPSPNQTSLYFCASGWGQGTEKLFFGSGTQLSVL.

CDR3 amino acids: CAISDSSEDVKNIQYF. CDR3 DNA sequence: TGTGCCATCAGTGATTCATCGGAAGATGTCAAAAACATTCAGTACTTC. J is TRBJ2-4 and V is TRBV10-3; D gene uncertain. Germline V gives CDR1 ENHRY, CDR2 SYGVKD. CDR3 length: 16 amino acids. V was cut by 3 bases and J by 3 bases, with 15 bases left in between.

The chain couples TRBV19 to TRBJ1-4; the D gene is possibly TRBD1 (5 bases). Germline loops: CDR1 LNHDA, CDR2 SQIVND (reference sequence). V was clipped by 2 bases and J by 12 bases, with 19 bases between them. The CDR3 is 15 amino acids. The CDR3: CASSILGPPGYQLFF. CDR3 nucleotide sequence: TGTGCCAGTAGTATATTGGGACCCCCGGGCTATCAACTGTTTTTT.

The genes are TRBV5-4 and TRBJ2-1; 8 positions agree with TRBD2. Looked up from germline, CDR1 is SGHNT and CDR2 is YYREEE (reference sequence). The CDR3 is 17 amino acids. J gave up 5 bases and V 5 bases, and 15 bases lay outside the gene matches. The CDR3 protein is CASRPGGGEDFNNEQFF. The DNA of the CDR3 is TGTGCCAGCAGGCCGGGAGGGGGGGAGGACTTTAACAATGAGCAGTTCTTC.

The V gene is TRBV19, the J gene TRBJ1-4; 8 nucleotides line up with TRBD1. V lost 3 bases, J lost 4 bases, and 7 bases stayed unmatched. Germline-derived CDR1 and CDR2 are LNHDA and SQIVND (reference sequence). This CDR3 is built from 16 residues. CDR3: CASSIGRGRDNEKLFF. Written as DNA, the CDR3 is TGTGCCAGTAGTATTGGCAGGGGGCGGGATAATGAAAAACTGTTTTTT.

The rearrangement uses TRBV10-1 and TRBJ2-1, with 12 bases that match TRBD2. The CDR3 totals 16 residues. Germline assignment: CDR1 WNHNN and CDR2 SYGVQD (reference sequence). The V segment lost 4 bases and the J segment 9 bases; nucleotides outside the gene matches: 10. CDR3 nucleotides: TGCGCCAGCAGTGGTCGTCAGACTAGCGGGAGCGGTGAGCAGTTCTTC. It yields the protein CASSGRQTSGSGEQFF.